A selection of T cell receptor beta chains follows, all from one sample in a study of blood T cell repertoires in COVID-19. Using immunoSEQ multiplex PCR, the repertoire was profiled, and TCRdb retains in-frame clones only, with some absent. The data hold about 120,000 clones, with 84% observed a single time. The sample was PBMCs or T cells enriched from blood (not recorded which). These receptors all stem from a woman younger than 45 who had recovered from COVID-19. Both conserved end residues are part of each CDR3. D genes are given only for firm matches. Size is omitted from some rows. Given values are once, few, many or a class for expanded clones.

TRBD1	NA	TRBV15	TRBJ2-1	TGTGCCACCAGCAGACTAACCGGGACAGGGTCCTACAATGAGCAGTTCTTC	CATSRLTGTGSYNEQFF
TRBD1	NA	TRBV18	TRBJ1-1	TGTGCCAGCTCACCCCCGGACAGGGGTGAAGCTTTCTTT	CASSPPDRGEAFF
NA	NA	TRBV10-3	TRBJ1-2	TGTGCCATCAGTGAGTCGAGGACTAATGGCTACACCTTC	CAISESRTNGYTF
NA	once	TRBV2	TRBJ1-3	TGTGCCAGCAGTGATCAGGGGCGCGGAAACACCATATATTTT	CASSDQGRGNTIYF
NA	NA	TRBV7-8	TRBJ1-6	TGTGCCAGCAGCCTGAGGATGGGGGCGCCGACATTCAGTCCCTATAATTCACCCCTCCACTTT	CASSLRMGAPTFSPYNSPLHF
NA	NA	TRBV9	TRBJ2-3	TGTGCCAGCAGCGTAGGAGTCGGCGGGACCACAGATACGCAGTATTTT	CASSVGVGGTTDTQYF
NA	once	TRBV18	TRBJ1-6	TGTGCCAGCTCACCGACACCGGATAATTCACCCCTCCACTTT	CASSPTPDNSPLHF
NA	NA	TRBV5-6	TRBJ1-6	TGTGCCAGCAGCTACGACTCTCTCAGCTCCTATAATTCACCCCTCCACTTT	CASSYDSLSSYNSPLHF
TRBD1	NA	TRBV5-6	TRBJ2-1	TGTGCCAGCAGCTCGCCACCGGGACAGGTATACTATGAGCAGTTCTTC	CASSSPPGQVYYEQFF
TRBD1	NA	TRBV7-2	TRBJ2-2	TGTGCCAGCAGCTTGGCCACAGGGGCCGGGGAGCTGTTTTTT	CASSLATGAGELFF
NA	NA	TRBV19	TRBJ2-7	TGTGCCAGTAGTATTAGCGCATCCTACGAGCAGTACTTC	CASSISASYEQYF
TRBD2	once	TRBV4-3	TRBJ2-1	TGCGCCAGCAGCGACAGGAGAGCGGGAGAATACAATGAGCAGTTCTTC	CASSDRRAGEYNEQFF
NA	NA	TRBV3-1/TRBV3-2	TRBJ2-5	TGTGCCAGCAGACAGAGGCCGGGGGAGACCCAGTACTTC	CASRQRPGETQYF
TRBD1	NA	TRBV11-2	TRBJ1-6	TGTGCCAGCAGCTCACTCCGGGACAGGAATAATTCACCCCTCCACTTT	CASSSLRDRNNSPLHF
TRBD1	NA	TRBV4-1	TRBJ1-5	TGCGCCAGCAGCCAAGGGACAGGAACTCATCAGCCCCAGCATTTT	CASSQGTGTHQPQHF
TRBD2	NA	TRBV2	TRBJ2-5	TGTGCCAGCAATGGACTAGCGGGAGGGTCAGGGTTCCAAGAGACCCAGTACTTC	CASNGLAGGSGFQETQYF